This T cell receptor (beta chain) is drawn from a study of technical replicates of blood from a few donors. This CDR3 region has 15 residues. V dropped 2 bases and J dropped 5 bases, with 15 bases sitting between them. Germline values: CDR1 MNHEY, CDR2 SVGAGI. Some clones are missing from TCRdb's copy, which holds only in-frame ones; the method was immunoSEQ multiplex PCR. This table has roughly 12,000 clones, 94% appearing once. The source is a human donor in good health. The source material was PBMCs. This sequence joins TRBV6-5 and TRBJ2-5, with TRBD2 as a possible D gene (5 bases). The CDR3 coding sequence is TGTGCCAGCAGTTACGGTACACGTACGGGGGAGACCCAGTACTTC. This encodes CASSYGTRTGETQYF.